Detailed here is one TCR beta chain. One end of the junction varies from germline; a read error may be responsible. The use of a sample-barcoded 5' primer and a J-beta primer mix characterized a second PCR of roughly 6 to 12 cycles. TCRdb called the 5' RACE reads again in MiXCR, with one record for every CDR3 protein. The top ten hold around 24% of the sample, which has over 600,000 distinct CDR3 sequences, about 56% seen once. This record comes from a study of blood T cells in healthy people across ages. Material: blood. The TCR sequence derives from a middle-aged man in good health.

This chain's CDR3 is CTSVAGGAYYEQYF. The CDR3, as DNA: TGTACCAGCGTAGCGGGAGGAGCCTACTACGAGCAGTACTTC. The rearrangement links TRBV12-3 or TRBV12-4 to TRBJ2-7; 10 nucleotides line up with TRBD2. The CDR3 length is 14 residues.